This T cell receptor beta chain was sequenced in a study of blood T cell repertoires in COVID-19 (dated by TCRdb to 2018 to 2020). With regard to the full study: Samples from collaborators originated in the United States, Italy and Spain and spanned both the acute and convalescent phases of COVID-19. The material from the prospective study consisted of cDNA or gDNA derived from T cells, B-cell-depleted T cells, or PBMCs. Deeply sampled blood TCRbeta repertoires from subjects exposed to, actively infected with, or recovered from COVID-19 were included in the dataset. A freely available public database, intended as a resource for researchers studying the immune response to SARS-CoV-2, is where the repertoires were released. The samples were drawn from the first 160 participants of the ongoing ImmuneRACE study and from 1,200 or so subjects provided by 6 global collaborators. A de-identified subject ID, COVID-19 status, age in years and sex were almost always included in the sample metadata. Where HLA class I and class II types were available, the types were taken from metadata supplied by the sample provider, not from assay-based typing.

In regard to this clone: The antigen this receptor binds is unknown. Base quality data are lacking; no much larger clone is found one base away.

Participants in the prospective study were aged 18 to 89 years, lived in more than 20 United States geographic areas, and enrolled through a virtual design. Cohort assignment in the prospective study relied on participant-reported clinical history from a screening survey and a study questionnaire. Exposed participants had been in contact with someone with a PCR-confirmed or clinician-diagnosed COVID-19 case within 2 weeks of study entry. In the prospective study, whole blood, serum and a nasopharyngeal or oropharyngeal swab were collected from each participant by mobile phlebotomists. Prospective study participants could optionally give additional blood draws and questionnaires over an approximately two-month period. Before DNA extraction, blood samples from the prospective study were shipped at room temperature or frozen. Study-wide conclusions, independent of this receptor: The amount of clinical and demographic metadata varied by source and participant and was provided uncurated.

CDR1 and CDR2, per the germline V gene, are MNHEY and SVGAGI. Trimming takes 8 bases from V and 5 bases from J, and the germline ends sit 10 bases apart. The CDR3 runs 13 residues from the cysteine to the phenylalanine. The kept DNA is CDR3 alone, 39 bases in frame from the first base. TCRbeta CDR3 regions were amplified from genomic DNA by means of the immunoSEQ Assay, a bias-controlled multiplex PCR. As for the original processing: Within the assay, amplification of reference gene primers was used to estimate how many nucleated cells each sample contained. Sequence reads were collapsed and filtered to measure the absolute abundance of every unique TCRbeta CDR3 rearrangement. For each sample, productive Simpson clonality was calculated as the square root of Simpson's diversity index over productive rearrangements. In its TCRdb copy, this immuneACCESS table keeps in-frame sequences only and misses some clones. Where compared with another copy, unresolved V genes explain less than half of these, and the others have no known cause. Clonal size and the V and J genes are those of that table, whereas D and trimming came from the DNA. For this sample there are hundreds of thousands of clones; 80% to 90% appear just once. 4.8% of the sample rests with the top ten.

Recombination connected TRBV6-5 to TRBJ1-6, and perhaps TRBD1 as D gene, on 6 matching bases. This sequence was found in a woman aged 50 to 60 who had been exposed to COVID-19. The sequenced sample was PBMCs or T cells enriched from blood (not recorded which). The CDR3 reads as follows: CASRTGNNSPLHF. The base sequence is TGTGCCAGCCGTACAGGGAATAATTCACCCCTCCACTTT.